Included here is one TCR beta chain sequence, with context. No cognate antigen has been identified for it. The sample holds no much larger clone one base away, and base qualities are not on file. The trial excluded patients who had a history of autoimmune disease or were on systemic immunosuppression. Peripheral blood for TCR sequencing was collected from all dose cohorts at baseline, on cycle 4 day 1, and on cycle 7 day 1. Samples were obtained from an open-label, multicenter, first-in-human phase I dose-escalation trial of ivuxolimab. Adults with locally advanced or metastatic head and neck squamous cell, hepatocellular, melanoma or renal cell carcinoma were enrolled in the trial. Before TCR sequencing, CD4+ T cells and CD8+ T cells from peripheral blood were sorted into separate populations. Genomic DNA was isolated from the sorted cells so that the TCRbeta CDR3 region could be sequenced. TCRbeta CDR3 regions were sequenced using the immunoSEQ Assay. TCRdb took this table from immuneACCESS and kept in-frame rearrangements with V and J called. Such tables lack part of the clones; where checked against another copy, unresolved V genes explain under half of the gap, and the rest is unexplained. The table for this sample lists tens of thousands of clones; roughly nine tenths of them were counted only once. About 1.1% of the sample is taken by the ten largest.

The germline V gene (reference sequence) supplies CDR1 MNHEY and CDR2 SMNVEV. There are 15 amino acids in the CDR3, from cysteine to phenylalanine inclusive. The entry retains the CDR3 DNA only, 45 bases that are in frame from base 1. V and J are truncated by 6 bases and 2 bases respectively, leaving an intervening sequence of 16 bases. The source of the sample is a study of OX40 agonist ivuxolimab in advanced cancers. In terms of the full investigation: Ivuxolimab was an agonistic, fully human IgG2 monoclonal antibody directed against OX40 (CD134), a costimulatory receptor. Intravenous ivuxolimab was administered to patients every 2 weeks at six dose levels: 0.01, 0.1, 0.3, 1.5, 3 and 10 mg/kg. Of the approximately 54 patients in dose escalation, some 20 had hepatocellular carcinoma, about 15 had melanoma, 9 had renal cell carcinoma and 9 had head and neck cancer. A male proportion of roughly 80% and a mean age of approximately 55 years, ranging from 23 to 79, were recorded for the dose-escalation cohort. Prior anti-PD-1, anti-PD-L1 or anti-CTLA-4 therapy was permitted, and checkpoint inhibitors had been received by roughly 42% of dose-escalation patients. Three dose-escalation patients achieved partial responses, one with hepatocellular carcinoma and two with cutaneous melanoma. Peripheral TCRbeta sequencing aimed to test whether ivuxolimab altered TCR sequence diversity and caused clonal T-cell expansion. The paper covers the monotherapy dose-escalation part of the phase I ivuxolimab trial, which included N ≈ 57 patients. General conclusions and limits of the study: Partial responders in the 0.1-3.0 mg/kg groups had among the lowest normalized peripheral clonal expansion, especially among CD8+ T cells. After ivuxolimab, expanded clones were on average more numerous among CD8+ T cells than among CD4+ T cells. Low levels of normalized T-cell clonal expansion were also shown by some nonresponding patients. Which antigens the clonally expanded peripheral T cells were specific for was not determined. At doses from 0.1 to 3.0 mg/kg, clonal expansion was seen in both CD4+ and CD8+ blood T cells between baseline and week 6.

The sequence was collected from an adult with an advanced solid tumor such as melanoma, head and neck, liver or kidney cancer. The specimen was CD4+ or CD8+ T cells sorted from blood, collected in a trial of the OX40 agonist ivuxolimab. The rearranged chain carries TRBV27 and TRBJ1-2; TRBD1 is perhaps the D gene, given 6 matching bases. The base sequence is TGTGCCAGCAGCTCCACGGCGGGGGCCAACTATGGCTACACCTTC. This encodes CASSSTAGANYGYTF.